The next 30 T cell receptor beta chains were all read from a single sample in a study of cytomegalovirus exposure and HLA in healthy donors. The PCR made use of 60 Vbeta and 13 Jbeta primers. Clones were sequenced by immunoSEQ multiplex PCR, and TCRdb holds only the in-frame ones, with some missing. The sample yields 85,000 to 130,000 clones, more than 65% seen once. Sequencing input: PBMCs. All receptors come from a young woman in good health and CMV-seronegative.

V usage is TRBV9 and J usage is TRBJ2-5; a possible D gene is TRBD1 (6 bases). The CDR3 length is 14 residues. Germline CDR1 and CDR2: SGDLS and YYNGEE. The V and J ends lost 4 bases and 4 bases respectively, with 14 bases between them. The CDR3 region is CASSSRGFLETQYF. CDR3 DNA sequence: TGTGCCAGCAGCTCAAGGGGGTTCTTAGAGACCCAGTACTTC.

The V and J genes are TRBV5-4 and TRBJ2-7, with TRBD2 matching 14 bases. The CDR3 is 15 residues long. Germline loops: CDR1 SGHNT, CDR2 YYREEE (reference sequence). Trimming removed 4 bases from V and 9 bases from J; junction bases left unmatched: 9. In DNA, the CDR3 is TGTGCCAGCAGCCCAGGACTAGCGGGAGGCGTGGGGCAGTACTTC. Residues: CASSPGLAGGVGQYF.

Comments on this clone: A read error may account for a junction end that differs from germline. The V call is TRBV7-9, the J call TRBJ2-7, with TRBD2 as a possible D gene (7 bases). The CDR3 loop spans 16 amino acids. CDR1 and CDR2 from the germline V gene are SEHNR and FQNEAQ (reference sequence). The CDR3 DNA is TGTTCCAGCAGCTTGGGACTATCCAGGGGCTCCTACGAGCAGTACTTC. The encoded protein is CSSSLGLSRGSYEQYF.

This chain links TRBV7-9 with TRBJ1-3, with D uncertain. This CDR3 comprises 16 residues. Germline lookup yields CDR1 SEHNR and CDR2 FQNEAQ (reference sequence). V lost 1 base and J lost 0, with 10 bases in between. Here the CDR3 DNA reads TGTGCCAGCAGCTTAGTAACCGGTTACTCTGGAAACACCATATATTTT. The encoded protein is CASSLVTGYSGNTIYF.

V and J are TRBV6-1 and TRBJ1-5; possible D gene TRBD1, 5 bases. Germline CDR1 is MNHNS and CDR2 is SASEGT. The CDR3 is 14 residues long. V lost 1 base to trimming and J lost 7 bases, with 11 bases between them. DNA for the CDR3: TGTGCCAGCAGTGAAGTGGGGGGTCGACAGCCCCAGCATTTT. Translation: CASSEVGGRQPQHF.

The J gene is TRBJ2-7, the V gene TRBV5-3, with 10 bases aligning to TRBD2. TRBV5-3 is flagged as an ORF with uncertain function. The CDR3 is 16 residues long. J lost 3 bases, V lost 4 bases, and 10 bases had no gene match. The CDR3 is CARSTDRTSGNYEQYF. CDR3 in DNA: TGTGCCAGAAGCACTGACCGGACTAGCGGAAACTACGAGCAGTACTTC.

The chain joins TRBV6-1 to TRBJ1-5; 7 positions agree with TRBD1. This CDR3 has 15 amino acids. Germline CDR1 MNHNS, CDR2 SASEGT. The J segment lost 3 bases and the V segment lost 5 bases, leaving 7 bases of the junction unmatched. Written as DNA, the CDR3 is TGTGCCAGCAGTTCTTCAGACAGGGTCAATCAGCCCCAGCATTTT. Amino acid sequence: CASSSSDRVNQPQHF.

The rearrangement uses TRBV15 and TRBJ1-3, with 7 bases lining up with TRBD1. With 6 bases clipped from V and 0 bases from J, the junction kept 8 bases outside the gene matches. The CDR3 is made up of 16 amino acids. Germline CDR1 LNHNV, CDR2 YYDKDF (reference sequence). CDR3 nucleotide sequence: TGTGCCACCAGAGACAGGGCCTTTGACTCTGGAAACACCATATATTTT. This translates into CATRDRAFDSGNTIYF.

This chain joins TRBV6-1 and TRBJ2-2; 8 nucleotides match TRBD2. Trimming cost V 2 bases and J 3 bases; bases outside gene matches: 17. CDR1 is MNHNS, CDR2 SASEGT, per germline. The CDR3 covers 20 residues. CDR3 sequence: CASSESALIRELADTGELFF. The CDR3 DNA follows: TGTGCCAGCAGTGAATCGGCGCTAATCAGGGAACTAGCGGACACCGGGGAGCTGTTTTTT.

This clone has a single count. This rearrangement joins TRBV9 to TRBJ2-4, with TRBD1 matching over 10 bases. Germline CDR1 is SGDLS and CDR2 is YYNGEE. Trimming cost V 0 bases and J 3 bases; bases outside gene matches: 6. The CDR3 is 17 amino acids. The CDR3 loop is CASSVEDRGGVKNIQYF. In nucleotides, the CDR3 is TGTGCCAGCAGCGTAGAGGACAGGGGGGGTGTCAAAAACATTCAGTACTTC.

The gene calls are TRBV15 and TRBJ2-1; 7 bases map to TRBD1. CDR3 size: 15 residues. Germline V gene sequence: CDR1 LNHNV, CDR2 YYDKDF (reference sequence). J lost 3 bases, V lost 1 base, and 3 bases had no gene match. The CDR3 DNA sequence: TGTGCCACCAGCAGAGGGACAGGCGTCTACAATGAGCAGTTCTTC. Amino acid sequence: CATSRGTGVYNEQFF.

The chain recombines TRBV9 with TRBJ2-5, with TRBD1 identical over 10 bases. The CDR3 is 15 residues long. With V trimmed by 4 bases and J by 0 bases, 3 bases remained unmatched. Per the germline V gene, CDR1 is SGDLS and CDR2 is YYNGEE. Written as DNA, the CDR3 is TGTGCCAGCAGCTCGACAGGGGGCTACCAAGAGACCCAGTACTTC. As protein: CASSSTGGYQETQYF.

The V and J genes are TRBV11-2 and TRBJ1-3; D gene unclear. CDR1 is SGHAT and CDR2 is FQNNGV in the germline V gene. V gave up 0 bases and J gave up 2 bases, with 14 bases separating them. There are 17 residues in the CDR3. This CDR3 reads CASSLDRIGGAGNTIYF. Here the CDR3 DNA reads TGTGCCAGCAGCTTAGATCGGATCGGCGGCGCTGGAAACACCATATATTTT.

The rearrangement uses TRBV7-2 and TRBJ2-7; 12 bases match TRBD2. The CDR3 length is 16 residues. Unmatched junction bases numbered 5, after V lost 0 bases and J lost 5 bases. Germline V gives CDR1 SGHTA, CDR2 FQGNSA. The CDR3 DNA is TGTGCCAGCAGCTTAGCGACTAGCGGGAGCTTCCACGAGCAGTACTTC. Translating it yields CASSLATSGSFHEQYF.

The V and J genes are TRBV7-2 and TRBJ2-1; D possibly corresponds to TRBD2 (6 bases). Per the germline V gene, CDR1 is SGHTA and CDR2 is FQGNSA. Trimming removed 5 bases at V and 5 bases at J, with 19 bases between. This CDR3 region has 16 residues. The CDR3 reads CASSPGVRAPNNEQFF. CDR3 DNA sequence: TGTGCCAGCAGCCCGGGGGTGCGGGCGCCAAACAATGAGCAGTTCTTC.

The rearrangement uses TRBV5-6 and TRBJ2-7, with 8 bases identical to TRBD1. Trimming took 2 bases from V and 9 from J; bases not matched to a gene: 7. The germline CDR1 and CDR2 sequences are SGHDT and YYEEEE. The CDR3 spans 13 residues. DNA for the CDR3: TGTGCCAGCAGCTTCGGGACAGGTGACCGGCAGTACTTC. It encodes CASSFGTGDRQYF.

The chain links TRBV10-3 to TRBJ2-3; D is unresolved. Trimming pared 3 bases from V and 5 bases from J, leaving 3 bases between. The CDR3 is 11 amino acids. CDR1 ENHRY and CDR2 SYGVKD come from the germline V gene. The CDR3 DNA is TGTGCCATCAGTGATCAAGATACGCAGTATTTT. Translation: CAISDQDTQYF.

This chain joins TRBV5-1 and TRBJ2-3, with TRBD2 matching over 7 bases. Germline V gives CDR1 SGHRS, CDR2 YFSETQ. Germline trimming cut 3 bases from V and 2 bases from J; bases unmatched to any gene: 15. CDR3 size: 18 residues. The DNA of the CDR3 is TGCGCCAGCAGCTCCGACTTCCCCGGACTAGGAAACACAGATACGCAGTATTTT. Protein sequence: CASSSDFPGLGNTDTQYF.

The chain has TRBV27 and TRBJ1-6; maybe TRBD1 (5 bases). The V end was cut by 2 bases, the J end by 1 base, with 6 bases between. Germline assignment: CDR1 MNHEY and CDR2 SMNVEV (reference sequence). This CDR3 is 15 amino acids long. CDR3 coding DNA: TGTGCCAGCAGTTTAAGGGGTTCCTATAATTCACCCCTCCACTTT. Encoded protein: CASSLRGSYNSPLHF.

This clone was detected a few times. The chain carries TRBV19 and TRBJ2-6; maybe TRBD2 (7 bases). V gave up 5 bases and J gave up 0 bases, with 17 bases separating them. The CDR3 covers 18 residues. Germline lookup yields CDR1 LNHDA and CDR2 SQIVND (reference sequence). The CDR3 nucleotides read TGTGCCAGTAGTCCCCTGGGGGGGCCCCTCTCTGGGGCCAACGTCCTGACTTTC. Encoded protein: CASSPLGGPLSGANVLTF.

The chain has TRBV6-4 and TRBJ2-1; tentative D call: TRBD2 (5 bases). CDR3 length equals 14 residues. Trimming left V 3 bases short and J 6 bases short, with 12 bases between. Germline V CDR1 and CDR2: MRHNA, SNTAGT. The CDR3 nucleotides are TGTGCCAGCAGTGAGGTGGGGAGCGTCAATGAGCAGTTCTTC. Translated: CASSEVGSVNEQFF.

This clone was observed once. The genes are TRBV6-6 and TRBJ2-7; 11 nucleotides match TRBD1. The trim removed 0 bases at V and 5 bases at J, leaving 3 bases unmatched. Germline CDR1 and CDR2: MNHNY and SVGAGI (reference sequence). This CDR3 spans 15 amino acids. Here the CDR3 reads CASSYSWDRGDEQYF. In DNA, the CDR3 is TGTGCCAGCAGTTACTCATGGGACAGGGGGGACGAGCAGTACTTC.

The chain links TRBV9 to TRBJ1-4; perhaps TRBD1 as D (5 bases). The CDR3 contains 14 residues. Trimming took 4 bases from V and 7 from J, leaving 14 bases between them. CDR1 SGDLS and CDR2 YYNGEE come from the germline V gene. This CDR3 is CASSPRTNPEKLFF. The CDR3 DNA reads TGTGCCAGCAGCCCAAGGACAAACCCTGAAAAACTGTTTTTT. Full variable domain (rest looked up from reference TRBV9 and TRBJ1-4): DSGVTQTPKHLITATGQRVTLRCSPRSGDLSVYWYQQSLDQGLQFLIQYYNGEERAKGNILERFSAQQFPDLHSELNLSSLELGDSALYFCASSPRTNPEKLFFGSGTQLSVL.

V and J are TRBV23-1 and TRBJ2-7, with TRBD1 matching over 9 bases. TRBV23-1 is labeled an ORF, and its function is uncertain. The CDR3 is 16 amino acids. With 7 bases clipped from V and 5 bases from J, the junction kept 15 bases outside the gene matches. This chain's CDR3 is CASTSPPGTGPHEQYF. In DNA, the CDR3 is TGCGCCAGCACCTCTCCCCCCGGGACAGGGCCCCACGAGCAGTACTTC.

The J gene is TRBJ1-2, the V gene TRBV2; the match to TRBD1 covers 9 bases. The J segment lost 4 bases and the V segment lost 6 bases, leaving 6 bases of the junction unmatched. Germline loops: CDR1 SNHLY, CDR2 FYNNEI. CDR3 length: 14 residues. CDR3 nucleotides: TGTGCCAGCAGCTCGGACAGGGGAAGCTATGGCTACACCTTC. The encoded protein is CASSSDRGSYGYTF.

The V call is TRBV7-9, the J call TRBJ2-5, with 11 bases fitting TRBD2. The CDR3 is made up of 13 amino acids. The ends lost 6 bases at V and 5 bases at J; junction bases unmatched: 2. Germline V gives CDR1 SEHNR, CDR2 FQNEAQ (reference sequence). The CDR3 loop reads CASRIAGGETQYF. The CDR3 nucleotides are TGTGCCAGCAGGATAGCGGGAGGGGAGACCCAGTACTTC. Drawing the rest from reference TRBV7-9 and TRBJ2-5, the complete variable domain is DTGVSQNPRHKITKRGQNVTFRCDPISEHNRLYWYRQTLGQGPEFLTYFQNEAQLEKSRLLSDRFSAERPKGSFSTLEIQRTEQGDSAMYLCASRIAGGETQYFGPGTRLLVL.

This chain connects TRBV7-3 to TRBJ2-2; D may be TRBD1 (6 bases). CDR3 length: 15 residues. Trimming shortened V by 0 bases and J by 2 bases, and 7 bases separated the two germline ends. Germline V CDR1 and CDR2: SGHTA, FQGTGA. The CDR3 bases are TGTGCCAGCAGCTTAACGGGACACAACACCGGGGAGCTGTTTTTT. Amino acids: CASSLTGHNTGELFF.

This clone was seen just once. The chain uses TRBV6-4 and TRBJ1-6; tentatively, D is TRBD1 (5 bases). The CDR3 contains 15 residues. The V end lost 2 bases, the J end lost 7 bases, and 12 bases lay between the germline ends. The germline V gene encodes CDR1 MRHNA and CDR2 SNTAGT. CDR3 in amino acids: CASSDAAGPNSPLHF. Here the CDR3 DNA reads TGTGCCAGCAGTGACGCGGCGGGGCCAAATTCACCCCTCCACTTT.

The V call is TRBV7-6, the J call TRBJ2-3; D is possibly TRBD2 (6 bases). The germline V and J ends were trimmed by 3 bases and 2 bases, with 9 bases remaining between them. The CDR3 consists of 14 residues. Germline V CDR1 and CDR2: SGHVS, FNYEAQ. CDR3 coding DNA: TGTGCCAGCAGCTTCGGAGGGTCCACAGATACGCAGTATTTT. Encoded protein: CASSFGGSTDTQYF.

V gene TRBV16 combines with J gene TRBJ1-1, with D hard to call. Deletions cut 0 bases from V and 5 bases from J, with 7 bases between. This CDR3 has 13 residues. The germline V gene has CDR1 KGHSY and CDR2 FQNENV. In DNA form, the CDR3 reads TGTGCCAGCAGCCAATCGCGGGAGACTGAAGCTTTCTTT. Its protein product is CASSQSRETEAFF.